The TCR beta chain under discussion was sequenced for a study of Tregs in tolerant kidney transplant recipients. Findings and caveats of the study: Findings come from small patient numbers and require larger validation. Changing PCR primers prevented nucleotide comparison between some patients' samples.

The repertoire was sequenced with immunoSEQ multiplex PCR; TCRdb's copy has only in-frame clones and lacks some. The sample totals under 30,000 clones; its top ten clones hold more than 3.5%. With 0 bases removed from V and 4 bases from J, the gap between germline ends came to 7 bases. This CDR3 is built from 12 residues. The germline V gene has CDR1 GTSNPN and CDR2 SVGIG (reference sequence). Related graft donors supplied nonmyeloablative bone marrow transplants, and mixed chimerism was transient. Concerning this clone: Its cognate antigen is unknown. The CDR3 end falls 3 residues outside the read, so it is completed with the germline J gene.

V is TRBV30 and J is TRBJ2-7; unclear D gene. The origin of this receptor is a human patient who received a combined kidney and bone marrow transplant. Some of the T cells may derive from the graft donor. Sample: CD4+ T cells from blood (PBMCs), taken 6 months after the transplant. The sequenced part of the CDR3 DNA is TGTGCCTGGAGTGTAGGTCGTTACGAG. Protein product: CAWSVGRYE. The CDR3 as a whole reads CAWSVGRYEQYF.